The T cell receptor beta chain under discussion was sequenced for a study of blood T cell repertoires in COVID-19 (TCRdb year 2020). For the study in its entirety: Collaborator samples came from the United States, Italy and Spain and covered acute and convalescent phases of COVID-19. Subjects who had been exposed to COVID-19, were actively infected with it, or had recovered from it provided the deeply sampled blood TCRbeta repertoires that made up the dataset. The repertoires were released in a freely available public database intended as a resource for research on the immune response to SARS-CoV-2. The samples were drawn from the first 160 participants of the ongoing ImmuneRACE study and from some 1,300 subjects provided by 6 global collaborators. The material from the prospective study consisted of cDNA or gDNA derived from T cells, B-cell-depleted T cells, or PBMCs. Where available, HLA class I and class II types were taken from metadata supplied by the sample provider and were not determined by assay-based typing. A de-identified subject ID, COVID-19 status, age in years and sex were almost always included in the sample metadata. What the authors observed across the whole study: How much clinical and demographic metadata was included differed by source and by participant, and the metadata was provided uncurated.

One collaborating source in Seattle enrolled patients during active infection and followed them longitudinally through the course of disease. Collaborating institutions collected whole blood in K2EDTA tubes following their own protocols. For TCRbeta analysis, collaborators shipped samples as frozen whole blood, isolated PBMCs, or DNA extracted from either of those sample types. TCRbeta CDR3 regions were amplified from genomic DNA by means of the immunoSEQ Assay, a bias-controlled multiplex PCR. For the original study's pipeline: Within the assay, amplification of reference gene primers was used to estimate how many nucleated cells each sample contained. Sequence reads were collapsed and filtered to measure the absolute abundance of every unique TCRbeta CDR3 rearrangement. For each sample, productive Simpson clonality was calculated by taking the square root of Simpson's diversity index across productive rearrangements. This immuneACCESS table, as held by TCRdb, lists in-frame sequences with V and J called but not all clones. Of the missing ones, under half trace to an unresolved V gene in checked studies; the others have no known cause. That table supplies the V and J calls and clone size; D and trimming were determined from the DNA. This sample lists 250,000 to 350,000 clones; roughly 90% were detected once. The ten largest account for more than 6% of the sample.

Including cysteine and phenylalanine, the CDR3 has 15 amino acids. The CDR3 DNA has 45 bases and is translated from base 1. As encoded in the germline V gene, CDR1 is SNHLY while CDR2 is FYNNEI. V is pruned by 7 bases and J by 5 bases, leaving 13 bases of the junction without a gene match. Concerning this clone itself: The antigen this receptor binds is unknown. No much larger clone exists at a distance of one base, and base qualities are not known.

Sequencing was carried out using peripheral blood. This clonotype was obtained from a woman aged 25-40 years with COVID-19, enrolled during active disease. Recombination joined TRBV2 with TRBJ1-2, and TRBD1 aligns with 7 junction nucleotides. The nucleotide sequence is TGTGCCAGCAAACCTGGACAGGCAACCCCTTATGGCTACACCTTC. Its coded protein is CASKPGQATPYGYTF. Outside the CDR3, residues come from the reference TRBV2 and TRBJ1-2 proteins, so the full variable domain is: EPEVTQTPSHQVTQMGQEVILRCVPISNHLYFYWYRQILGQKVEFLVSFYNNEISEKSEIFDDQFSVERPDGSNFTLKIRSTKLEDSAMYFCASKPGQATPYGYTFGSGTRLTVV.